The entry below describes one T cell receptor beta chain. Trimming stripped 1 base from V and 5 bases from J, with 29 bases between. There are 20 residues in the CDR3. Germline loops: CDR1 LGHDT, CDR2 YNNKEL (reference sequence). The sample comes from a study of blood T cell repertoires in COVID-19. Study details: Sources were T cells, B-cell-depleted T cells, or PBMCs; the material itself was cDNA or gDNA.

TCRdb's copy holds only in-frame clones and misses some; the assay was immunoSEQ multiplex PCR. Of roughly 110,000 clones detected, 76% appear once; the ten largest clones hold 5% to 7.5%. The genes are TRBV3-1 (or the pseudogene TRBV3-2) and TRBJ2-5; tentative D call: TRBD1 (6 bases). Sequencing was carried out using peripheral blood. The sequence was obtained from a man older than 75 with COVID-19, enrolled during active disease. CDR3 nucleotide sequence: TGTGCCAGCAGCCAAGGAACAGGGTTGAGAAGCCAGGGGCCGGGTGAGACCCAGTACTTC. It translates to CASSQGTGLRSQGPGETQYF.